This TCR beta chain was identified during a study of blood T cell repertoires in COVID-19. On the study more broadly: T cells, B-cell-depleted T cells, or PBMCs supplied cDNA or gDNA.

Here immunoSEQ multiplex PCR was the method, and the copy in TCRdb shows in-frame clones only, minus some. The sample yields 250,000 or so clones, around 89% seen once. This CDR3 has 14 amino acids. The V gene's germline CDR1 is MDHEN and CDR2 SYDVKM. V trimming: 6 bases; J trimming: 2 bases; junction bases outside the gene matches: 7. Recovered status in Cohort 3 required two negative PCRs, clearance, or symptom resolution. The sequenced sample consisted of PBMCs or T cells enriched from blood (not recorded which). The receptor was derived from a man aged 35-49 years who had recovered from COVID-19. The chain links TRBV28 to TRBJ2-7; 7 bases agree with TRBD1. In nucleotides, the CDR3 is TGTGCCAGCAGGAATCCGACAGGGCCCTACGAGCAGTACTTC. Its translation: CASRNPTGPYEQYF.